A selection of T cell receptor beta chains follows, all from one sample in a study of identical twins. TCRdb re-derived calls from the 5' RACE reads in MiXCR, one entry per CDR3 protein. The sample yields roughly 1.6 million distinct CDR3 sequences, around 33% seen once. The source material was cord blood. These receptors were taken from a newborn girl in good health. CDR3s include the opening cysteine and the closing phenylalanine or tryptophan. The D gene is left open where the match is weak. Some rows have no size entry. The others give once, few or many, or a class for an expanded clone.

d_gene,v_gene,abundance,j_gene,CDR3aa,CDR3nt
TRBD1,TRBV20-1,few,TRBJ1-2,CSASPVRGRGYTF,TGCAGTGCTAGTCCTGTCAGGGGGCGCGGCTACACCTTC
TRBD2,TRBV7-2,few,TRBJ2-7,CASSSPREGTYEQYF,TGTGCCAGCAGCTCCCCTCGGGAGGGGACCTACGAGCAGTACTTC
-,TRBV14,-,TRBJ2-1,CASSQEDRIAGLSYNEQFF,TGTGCCAGCAGCCAAGAAGACAGGATTGCGGGCCTCTCCTACAATGAGCAGTTCTTC
-,TRBV12-3/TRBV12-4,-,TRBJ2-5,CASTYRGYQETQYF,TGTGCCAGCACCTATAGGGGGTACCAAGAGACCCAGTACTTC
TRBD2,TRBV20-1,-,TRBJ2-1,CSASPLSGRYGEQFF,TGCAGTGCTAGCCCCCTTAGCGGGAGATATGGTGAGCAGTTCTTC
-,TRBV2,-,TRBJ2-1,CASKRDYNEQFF,TGTGCCAGCAAAAGGGATTACAATGAGCAGTTCTTC
-,TRBV5-5,few,TRBJ2-7,CASSPDSYLEQYF,TGTGCCAGCAGCCCGGACAGTTACCTCGAGCAGTACTTC
-,TRBV20-1,-,TRBJ2-4,CSARPGLGGNIQYF,TGCAGTGCTAGACCCGGCTTAGGGGGAAACATTCAGTACTTC
-,TRBV6-6,-,TRBJ2-2,CASQITTGELFF,TGTGCCAGTCAGATCACTACCGGGGAGCTGTTTTTT
-,TRBV12-3/TRBV12-4,many,TRBJ2-7,CASSGPSKQGYEQYF,TGTGCCAGCAGTGGCCCATCGAAACAGGGCTACGAGCAGTACTTC
-,TRBV6-1,few,TRBJ1-4,CASSPQMTNEKLFF,TGTGCCAGCAGTCCCCAGATGACTAATGAAAAACTGTTTTTT
-,TRBV20-1,few,TRBJ2-5,CSARGLASQETQYF,TGCAGTGCTAGAGGGCTAGCCAGCCAAGAGACCCAGTACTTC
TRBD1,TRBV12-3/TRBV12-4,-,TRBJ1-1,CASSPGQGINTEAFF,TGTGCCAGCAGTCCCGGACAGGGGATAAACACTGAAGCTTTCTTT